This is a list of T cell receptor beta chains from one sample in a study of blood T cell repertoires in COVID-19. The protocol was immunoSEQ multiplex PCR, while the TCRdb copy is restricted to in-frame clones and leaves out a portion. This table has approximately 100,000 clones, roughly nine tenths appearing once. Sequenced: peripheral blood. The receptors stem from a woman of 80 years or more with active COVID-19. Each CDR3 is given with its conserved first and last residue. Each record gives: J gene, clone size, D gene, V gene, CDR3 DNA, CDR3 protein. A D gene is named only where the DNA matches it firmly. For some rows the clone size is stated as once, few or many, or as a class when expanded; others skip it.

>TRBJ2-3|.|.|TRBV9
TGTGCCAGCAGCGTAGCTTTTACAGATACGCAGTATTTT
CASSVAFTDTQYF
>TRBJ2-1|.|TRBD1|TRBV19
TGTGCCAGTAGGCGGACAGGGGACTACAATGAGCAGTTCTTC
CASRRTGDYNEQFF
>TRBJ2-7|.|TRBD2|TRBV6-5
TGTGCCAGCACTTCAGCGGGAGGGCCGCGAGAGCAGTACTTC
CASTSAGGPREQYF
>TRBJ2-3|.|TRBD2|TRBV7-2
TGTGCCAGCAGCTTAGAGGGACTAGCGGGAGGGCCGCATACGCAGTATTTT
CASSLEGLAGGPHTQYF
>TRBJ2-7|.|.|TRBV7-9
TGTGCCAGCAGCTTAGGCGGGACGTTCAACGAGCAGTACTTC
CASSLGGTFNEQYF
>TRBJ1-2|.|.|TRBV19
TGTGCCAGTAGATCAAGGGGGGGCCCGCGGAGTATCATGCTGGGCTACACCTTC
CASRSRGGPRSIMLGYTF
>TRBJ2-5|.|.|TRBV5-6
TGTGCCAGCAGCTTTAAGGGACTCACCGGGGGAGAGACCCAGTACTTC
CASSFKGLTGGETQYF
>TRBJ2-3|.|.|TRBV3-1/TRBV3-2
TGTGCCAGCAGCCAAGAGTTCCCTTCCTCATGGCACACAGATACGCAGTATTTT
CASSQEFPSSWHTDTQYF
>TRBJ1-4|.|TRBD1|TRBV5-1
TGCGCCAGCAGCGTGGGACAGGGCAACGAAAAACTGTTTTTT
CASSVGQGNEKLFF
>TRBJ1-1|once|.|TRBV28
TGTGCCAGCAGTTTATCTCCAGGTATGAACACTGAAGCTTTCTTT
CASSLSPGMNTEAFF
>TRBJ2-1|.|.|TRBV21-1
TGTGCCAGCAGCTATGGTCCCGGAGAATCCTACAATGAGCAGTTCTTC
CASSYGPGESYNEQFF
>TRBJ2-3|.|.|TRBV7-9
TGTGCCAGCAGCGCACTAGCCGGCACAGATACGCAGTATTTT
CASSALAGTDTQYF
>TRBJ1-1|.|.|TRBV18
TGTGCCAGCTCGAACGCGGCGGGGGCCCCCACTGAAGCTTTCTTT
CASSNAAGAPTEAFF
>TRBJ2-2|.|.|TRBV19
TGTGCCAGTACAGGGCTCATAAACACCGGGGAGCTGTTTTTT
CASTGLINTGELFF
>TRBJ1-4|.|TRBD1|TRBV2
TGTGCCAGCAGGGGGCTCAAGGGGGCAAATGAAAAACTGTTTTTT
CASRGLKGANEKLFF
>TRBJ2-1|.|.|TRBV7-8
TGTGCCAGCAGCTTACAGAGCGTGAATTACAATGAGCAGTTCTTC
CASSLQSVNYNEQFF
>TRBJ2-2|.|TRBD2|TRBV30
TGTGCCTGGAGTATTAGCGGGAGAGGAACCGGGGAGCTGTTTTTT
CAWSISGRGTGELFF
>TRBJ2-7|.|.|TRBV18
TGTGCCAGCTCGCCCCAACTCCCCGGGACTTTGAGCTCCTACGAGCAGTACTTC
CASSPQLPGTLSSYEQYF
>TRBJ1-6|.|TRBD1|TRBV9
TGTGCCAGCAGCGTCTTGGGGGACAGGGTTAACTCACCCCTCCACTTT
CASSVLGDRVNSPLHF
>TRBJ2-7|once|TRBD1|TRBV6-2/TRBV6-3
TGTGCCAGCAGTTACTCGAACAGGAGGACAGGAGATCTTGAGCAGTACTTC
CASSYSNRRTGDLEQYF
>TRBJ2-7|.|TRBD1|TRBV7-2
TGTGCCAGCAGCGAAGGGGGCGCTAACAACGAGCAGTACTTC
CASSEGGANNEQYF
>TRBJ2-7|few|TRBD1|TRBV5-6
TGTGCCAGCAGCTTAGGAGGACAGGAATACGAGCAGTACTTC
CASSLGGQEYEQYF
>TRBJ2-7|once|TRBD1|TRBV27
TGTGCCAGCAGCTTCCGGGACAGGGGCCTAGCGTCTACCTACGAGCAGTACTTC
CASSFRDRGLASTYEQYF
>TRBJ2-3|.|.|TRBV7-9
TGTGCCAGCAGCCCGAGCCGTGTCCGACTCTATTCTCCGGATACGCAGTATTTT
CASSPSRVRLYSPDTQYF
>TRBJ2-3|.|.|TRBV12-3/TRBV12-4
TGTGCCAGCAGCCTCCGGGGGACAGATACGCAGTATTTT
CASSLRGTDTQYF
>TRBJ2-2|.|.|TRBV6-5
TGTGCCAGCAGTTACTCCGGGATGTTAAACACCGGGGAGCTGTTTTTT
CASSYSGMLNTGELFF
>TRBJ2-1|.|.|TRBV28
TGTGCCAGCAGTTTTAGAAATCGGGAAAGGCCCTACAATGAGCAGTTCTTC
CASSFRNRERPYNEQFF
>TRBJ2-2|.|TRBD2|TRBV2
TGTGCCAGCAGTGGGACTAGCGGGAGGGACGGGGAGCTGTTTTTT
CASSGTSGRDGELFF
>TRBJ2-7|.|TRBD1|TRBV5-8
TGTGCCAGCAGCTCCTACCGGACAGGGGACGAGCAGTACTTC
CASSSYRTGDEQYF
>TRBJ1-3|.|.|TRBV6-1
TGTGCCAGCAGTGAAGGACGACTTTCTGGAAACACCATATATTTT
CASSEGRLSGNTIYF
>TRBJ2-7|.|.|TRBV21-1
TGTGCCAGCAGTATAAGGAGTGGGCTAGAGCGGGAGTCCCTTTCTCCCTCCTACGAGCAGTACTTC
CASSIRSGLERESLSPSYEQYF
>TRBJ2-3|once|.|TRBV29-1
TGCAGCGTTGTTAGTGGAGATACGCAGTATTTT
CSVVSGDTQYF
>TRBJ2-7|.|.|TRBV28
TGTGCCAGCAGTTTTGGGGGGGCTCTGGACGAGCAGTACTTC
CASSFGGALDEQYF
>TRBJ2-5|.|TRBD2|TRBV10-3
TGTGCCATCAGTGGGCTAGCGGGACGAAAACAAGAGACCCAGTACTTC
CAISGLAGRKQETQYF
>TRBJ1-3|.|TRBD1|TRBV10-3
TGTGCCATCAGCCCGGGACAGGGGTTCACCATATATTTT
CAISPGQGFTIYF
>TRBJ1-1|.|.|TRBV5-6
TGTGCCAGCAGTCCAGGGCTTTTCACTGAAGCTTTCTTT
CASSPGLFTEAFF
>TRBJ2-3|.|TRBD2|TRBV2
TGTGCCAGCCTCCGGGGACTAAGCACAGATACGCAGTATTTT
CASLRGLSTDTQYF
>TRBJ2-5|.|.|TRBV14
TGTGCCAGCAGCCTCCAGATTGGTGCTCAAGAGACCCAGTACTTC
CASSLQIGAQETQYF
>TRBJ2-2|.|TRBD2|TRBV19
TGTGCCAGTAGAAGGCTAGCGGGAACCGGGGAGCTGTTTTTT
CASRRLAGTGELFF
>TRBJ2-7|.|TRBD2|TRBV30
TGTGCCTGGAGTCGCGGGAGGGGGTACTACGAGCAGTACTTC
CAWSRGRGYYEQYF
>TRBJ2-7|.|.|TRBV6-6
TGTGCCAGCAGTGTACAACCGGGACAACCTATCAAGCAGTACTTC
CASSVQPGQPIKQYF
>TRBJ2-1|.|TRBD2|TRBV7-9
TGTGCCAGCAGCTTAGAGGGTAGCGGGAGAAGCTACAATGAGCAGTTCTTC
CASSLEGSGRSYNEQFF
>TRBJ2-2|.|.|TRBV4-2
TGTGCCAGCAGCCCCCTCGGAGGGGCGAACACCGGGGAGCTGTTTTTT
CASSPLGGANTGELFF
>TRBJ1-6|.|.|TRBV30
TGTGCCTGGAGTGACGGGTTAAATTCACCCCTCCACTTT
CAWSDGLNSPLHF
>TRBJ1-1|.|TRBD1|TRBV18
TGTGCCAGCTCGGGACAGGCGAGCACTGAAGCTTTCTTT
CASSGQASTEAFF
>TRBJ1-2|.|.|TRBV9
TGTGCCAGCAGCGTAGGTCCCCACCCCGACAGCACATATGGCTACACCTTC
CASSVGPHPDSTYGYTF
>TRBJ2-2|.|TRBD2|TRBV27
TGTGCCAGCAGTTTTCTTAGCGGGAGAGGCACCGGGGAGCTGTTTTTT
CASSFLSGRGTGELFF
>TRBJ2-5|.|TRBD2|TRBV15
TGTGCCACCAGCAGAGGTGGGGAGGGCGAGACCCAGTACTTC
CATSRGGEGETQYF
>TRBJ2-3|.|.|TRBV6-5
TGTGCCGTTAGCATACGGGGTCCAGATACGCAGTATTTT
CAVSIRGPDTQYF
>TRBJ2-4|.|.|TRBV28
TGTGCCAGCAGTTGGCGAGGCAAAAACATTCAGTACTTC
CASSWRGKNIQYF
>TRBJ2-2|.|TRBD2|TRBV10-3
TGTGCCATCAGCCCGACTAGCCACCTGAACACCGGGGAGCTGTTTTTT
CAISPTSHLNTGELFF
>TRBJ2-1|.|TRBD1|TRBV20-1
TGCAGTGCTAGTCACTCCGGGACAGGGGTGGGTAATGAGCAGTTCTTC
CSASHSGTGVGNEQFF
>TRBJ2-7|.|.|TRBV7-6
TGTGCCAGCAGCCCGGTCGGACAGCCTCCCTACGAGCAGTACTTC
CASSPVGQPPYEQYF
>TRBJ2-7|.|TRBD2|TRBV5-5
TGTGCCAGCAGCTTGGACGCTAGCGGGAGGACCTACGAGCAGTACTTC
CASSLDASGRTYEQYF
>TRBJ1-5|.|TRBD1|TRBV3-1/TRBV3-2
TGTGCCAGCAGCCCCGGACAGGGATGGGGTTTTAATCAGCCCCAGCATTTT
CASSPGQGWGFNQPQHF